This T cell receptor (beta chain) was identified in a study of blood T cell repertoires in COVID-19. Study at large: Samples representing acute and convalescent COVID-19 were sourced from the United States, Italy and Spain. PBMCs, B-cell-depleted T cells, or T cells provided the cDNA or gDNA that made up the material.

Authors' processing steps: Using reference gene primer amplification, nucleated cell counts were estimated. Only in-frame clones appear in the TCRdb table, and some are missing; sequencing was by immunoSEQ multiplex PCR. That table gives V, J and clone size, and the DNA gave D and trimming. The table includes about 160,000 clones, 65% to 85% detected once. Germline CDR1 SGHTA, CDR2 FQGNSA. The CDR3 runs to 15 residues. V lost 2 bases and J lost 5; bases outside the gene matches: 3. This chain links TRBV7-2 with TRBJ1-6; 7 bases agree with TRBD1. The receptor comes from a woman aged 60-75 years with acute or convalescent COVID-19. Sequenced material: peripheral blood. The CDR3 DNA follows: TGTGCCAGCAGCTTAAGACAGGGCGATAATTCACCCCTCCACTTT. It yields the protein CASSLRQGDNSPLHF.